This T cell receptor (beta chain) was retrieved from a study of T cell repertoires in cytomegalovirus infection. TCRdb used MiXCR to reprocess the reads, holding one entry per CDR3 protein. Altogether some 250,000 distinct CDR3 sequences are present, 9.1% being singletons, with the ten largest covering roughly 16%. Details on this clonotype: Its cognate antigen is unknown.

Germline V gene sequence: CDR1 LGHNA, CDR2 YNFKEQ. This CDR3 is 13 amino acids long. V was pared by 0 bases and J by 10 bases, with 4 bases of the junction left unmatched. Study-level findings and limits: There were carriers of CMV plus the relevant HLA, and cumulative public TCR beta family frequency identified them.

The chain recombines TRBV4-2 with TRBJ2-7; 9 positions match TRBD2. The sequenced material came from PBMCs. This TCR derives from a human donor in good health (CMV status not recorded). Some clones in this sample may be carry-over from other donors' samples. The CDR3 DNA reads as TGTGCCAGCAGCCAAGATCTAGCGGGGCGTCAGTACTTC. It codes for CASSQDLAGRQYF.